This passage covers 21 T cell receptor beta chains from one sample sequenced in a study of cytomegalovirus exposure and HLA in healthy donors. The PCR had 60 Vbeta and 13 Jbeta primers. Sequencing used immunoSEQ multiplex PCR; TCRdb keeps in-frame clones, though not all of them. The sample carries around 92,000 clones, over 65% recorded once. Specimen: PBMCs. The receptors were sampled from a man aged 60 to 75 in good health and CMV-seropositive.

The chain uses TRBV27 and TRBJ1-5; TRBD1 matches at 9 bases. Germline V gene data show CDR1 as MNHEY and CDR2 as SMNVEV (reference sequence). V was clipped by 5 bases and J by 2 bases; unmatched bases: 16. This CDR3 region has 19 residues. Written as DNA, the CDR3 is TGTGCCAGCAGTGATGTCCGGACAGGGGCAAAATCAGGCAATCAGCCCCAGCATTTT. Translated: CASSDVRTGAKSGNQPQHF.

This clone was recorded a few times. V is TRBV29-1 and J is TRBJ1-3; tentative D call: TRBD1 (6 bases). V dropped 6 bases and J dropped 3 bases, with 21 bases sitting between them. CDR1 SQVTM and CDR2 ANQGSEA come from the germline V gene. CDR3 size: 16 residues. This CDR3 reads CSVWGLWGQGGNTIYF. As DNA, the CDR3 is TGCAGCGTGTGGGGTCTTTGGGGGCAGGGTGGAAACACCATATATTTT.

The chain has TRBV4-2 and TRBJ2-2; tentatively, D is TRBD1 (6 bases). The ends were cut back, 0 bases at V and 1 base at J, with 6 bases in the middle. The V gene's germline CDR1 is LGHNA and CDR2 YNFKEQ. The CDR3 is 15 residues long. This CDR3 is CASSQETGNTGELFF. DNA for the CDR3: TGTGCCAGCAGCCAAGAGACAGGGAACACCGGGGAGCTGTTTTTT.

This sequence joins TRBV19 and TRBJ2-4; TRBD1 agrees at 8 bases. Germline CDR1 is LNHDA and CDR2 is SQIVND (reference sequence). The CDR3 has 15 residues. Unmatched junction bases numbered 8, after V lost 3 bases and J lost 7 bases. CDR3 sequence: CASSIDWTGWNIQYF. In DNA, the CDR3 is TGTGCCAGTAGTATTGACTGGACAGGGTGGAACATTCAGTACTTC.

V and J are TRBV4-3 and TRBJ2-2; TRBD2 agrees at 8 bases. Germline loops: CDR1 LGHNA, CDR2 YSLEER. This CDR3 is 14 amino acids long. The J segment lost 3 bases and the V segment lost 3 bases, leaving 0 bases of the junction unmatched. This chain's CDR3 is CASSQGLDTGELFF. CDR3 DNA: TGCGCCAGCAGCCAGGGACTAGACACCGGGGAGCTGTTTTTT.

The chain employs TRBV7-2 and TRBJ2-2; D perhaps matches TRBD1 (5 bases). CDR3 size: 13 residues. V dropped 2 bases and J dropped 6 bases, with 7 bases sitting between them. Germline V gene data show CDR1 as SGHTA and CDR2 as FQGNSA. CDR3 sequence (DNA): TGTGCCAGCAGCTTAATGGGGCCCGGGGAGCTGTTTTTT. Protein: CASSLMGPGELFF.

The rearrangement joins TRBV4-2 to TRBJ1-2; the D gene is possibly TRBD1 (5 bases). V was clipped by 0 bases and J by 8 bases, with 22 bases between them. CDR1 is LGHNA, CDR2 YNFKEQ, per germline. The CDR3 contains 17 residues. The CDR3 nucleotides read TGTGCCAGCAGCCAAGATATTGTAGGAAGGGGCACCCCGGGCTACACCTTC. This translates into CASSQDIVGRGTPGYTF.

The chain has TRBV5-1 and TRBJ1-2, with D maybe TRBD1 (5 bases). Deletions cut 3 bases from V and 4 bases from J, with 19 bases between. The CDR3 sequence is 16 residues long. Looked up from germline, CDR1 is SGHRS and CDR2 is YFSETQ. In DNA form, the CDR3 reads TGCGCCAGCAGCTACCAGGGCCTAGGGGTGGGCTATGGCTACACCTTC. Translated, it gives CASSYQGLGVGYGYTF.

This sequence joins TRBV5-1 and TRBJ2-5; the match to TRBD2 covers 7 bases. TRBJ2-7 matches the DNA end more closely, so the J call is doubtful. There are 14 residues in the CDR3. Looked up from germline, CDR1 is SGHRS and CDR2 is YFSETQ. In DNA, the CDR3 is TGCGCCAGCAGCACGCGACTAGCTACCTACGAGCAGTACTTC. Protein: CASSTRLATYEQYF.

This clone was picked up one time. This sequence joins TRBV6-4 and TRBJ1-5; 7 bases align to TRBD1. This CDR3 region has 14 residues. V dropped 4 bases and J dropped 6; count of bases not matched to a gene: 6. CDR1 and CDR2 from the germline V gene are MRHNA and SNTAGT. The DNA of the CDR3 is TGTGCCAGCAGTGTCACAGGGGACGGTCAGCCCCAGCATTTT. Its protein product is CASSVTGDGQPQHF.

The chain links TRBV11-2 to TRBJ2-7, with D hard to call. Germline values: CDR1 SGHAT, CDR2 FQNNGV. The CDR3 is made up of 14 amino acids. V was trimmed by 1 base and J by 0 bases, leaving 7 bases between them. CDR3 amino acids: CASSLVWSSYEQYF. The CDR3, as DNA: TGTGCCAGCAGCTTAGTGTGGAGCTCCTACGAGCAGTACTTC.

This chain uses TRBV7-2 with TRBJ1-5; 9 nucleotides match TRBD1. V trimming: 5 bases; J trimming: 5 bases; junction bases outside the gene matches: 7. This CDR3 contains 15 residues. Germline V gene data show CDR1 as SGHTA and CDR2 as FQGNSA. This chain's CDR3 is CASSLRTGADQPQHF. The CDR3 coding sequence is TGTGCCAGCAGCCTCCGGACAGGGGCGGATCAGCCCCAGCATTTT.

This clone has a single count. This chain links TRBV6-5 with TRBJ2-3; tentatively, D is TRBD2 (7 bases). The CDR3 sequence is 16 residues long. V lost 2 bases and J lost 2, with 14 bases in between. The germline gives CDR1 MNHEY, CDR2 SVGAGI. CDR3 bases: TGTGCCAGCAGTTACAGCGGGACAAAGCTCACAGATACGCAGTATTTT. This encodes CASSYSGTKLTDTQYF.

CDR3 sequence: CASSQKLISSSGVGNEQFF. CDR3 coding DNA: TGCGCCAGCAGCCAAAAGCTAATTTCTTCTAGCGGGGTTGGAAATGAGCAGTTCTTC. The rearrangement links TRBV4-3 to TRBJ2-1; 9 nucleotides match TRBD2. The length of the CDR3 is 19 residues. J lost 7 bases, V lost 2 bases, and 18 bases had no gene match. CDR1 and CDR2 (germline): LGHNA, YSLEER.

The V and J genes are TRBV7-2 and TRBJ1-5; D uncertain. The CDR3 has 12 amino acids. V gave up 6 bases and J gave up 0 bases, with 3 bases separating them. CDR1 and CDR2 (germline): SGHTA, FQGNSA. The CDR3 loop reads CASSNSNQPQHF. The CDR3 DNA is TGTGCCAGCAGTAATAGCAATCAGCCCCAGCATTTT.

The chain recombines TRBV2 with TRBJ2-5; no definite D call. The DNA end is more similar to TRBJ2-7, so the J call may be wrong. This CDR3 comprises 12 residues. CDR1 is SNHLY, CDR2 FYNNEI, per germline. CDR3 in amino acids: CASSVFSYEQYF. For the CDR3, the DNA is TGTGCCAGCAGTGTATTCTCCTACGAGCAGTACTTC.

The V gene is TRBV18, the J gene TRBJ2-3; 8 bases map to TRBD2. V trimming: 1 base; J trimming: 1 base; junction bases outside the gene matches: 7. CDR1 and CDR2 (germline): KGHSH, LQKENI. CDR3 length equals 17 residues. CDR3 sequence reads: CASSPRTSPLGTDTQYF. The CDR3 DNA follows: TGTGCCAGCTCACCACGGACTAGCCCACTCGGCACAGATACGCAGTATTTT.

As for this clone: The sample has other DNA sequences that encode this CDR3 too. The rearrangement joins TRBV10-3 to TRBJ1-6, with 12 bases fitting TRBD1. Trimming at V came to 9 bases and at J to 8 bases, leaving 2 bases not matched to a gene. Germline CDR1 reads ENHRY; CDR2 reads SYGVKD. This CDR3 region has 13 residues. The CDR3 is CAMGQGAYSPLHF. DNA of the CDR3: TGTGCCATGGGACAGGGGGCTTATTCACCCCTCCACTTT.

The rearrangement uses TRBV6-1 and TRBJ2-1; 7 nucleotides line up with TRBD1. Germline V CDR1 and CDR2: MNHNS, SASEGT. The CDR3 totals 17 residues. V lost 1 base to trimming and J lost 0 bases; unmatched junction nucleotides: 6. The CDR3 protein is CASSEDGQDFSYNEQFF. The DNA of the CDR3 is TGTGCCAGCAGTGAAGACGGACAGGACTTCTCCTACAATGAGCAGTTCTTC.

V is TRBV18 and J is TRBJ1-2; D unclear. This CDR3 is 14 amino acids long. Deletions cut 3 bases from V and 4 bases from J, with 12 bases between. Looked up from germline, CDR1 is KGHSH and CDR2 is LQKENI. This chain's CDR3 is CASSPRVEVYGYTF. CDR3 nucleotides: TGTGCCAGCTCACCTCGGGTAGAGGTCTATGGCTACACCTTC.

The sample holds one count of this clone. This chain uses TRBV14 with TRBJ1-1; D remains unclear. The V and J ends lost 5 bases and 1 base respectively, with 8 bases between them. The CDR3 contains 13 residues. Germline CDR1 reads SGHDN; CDR2 reads FVKESK. CDR3 nucleotides: TGTGCCAGCAGCTTCGGGAGGAACACTGAAGCTTTCTTT. It is translated as CASSFGRNTEAFF.